This T cell receptor beta chain was captured in a study of blood T cell repertoires in COVID-19. Across the study: Acute-phase and convalescent COVID-19 samples originated in the United States, Italy and Spain. In each case, the material was cDNA or gDNA derived from T cells, B-cell-depleted T cells, or PBMCs.

Germline V lookup: CDR1 SGHVS, CDR2 FQNEAQ. V lost 1 base and J lost 0, with 9 bases in between. The CDR3 has 15 amino acids. Authors' methods: It was from reference gene primer amplification that nucleated cell counts were estimated. Sequencing used immunoSEQ multiplex PCR; TCRdb keeps in-frame clones, though not all of them. V, J and clone size reflect that table, while D and trimming were determined from the DNA. The sample lists about 220,000 clones; around three quarters were seen once. The sequenced sample was peripheral blood. The rearrangement joins TRBV7-8 to TRBJ1-1; D uncertain. The receptor's source is a woman aged 70-85 years with acute or convalescent COVID-19. This chain's CDR3 is CASSLGQPVNTEAFF. The CDR3 coding sequence is TGTGCCAGCAGCTTAGGACAACCGGTGAACACTGAAGCTTTCTTT.